Below are 24 T cell receptor beta chains sequenced from a single sample in a study of cytomegalovirus exposure and HLA in healthy donors. 60 Vbeta and 13 Jbeta primers were used in PCR. Sequenced by immunoSEQ multiplex PCR; TCRdb stores in-frame clones only, minus some. The sample lists about 88,000 clones; 55% to 85% were seen once. Input material: PBMCs. These receptors came from a young woman in good health and CMV-seropositive.

This rearrangement joins TRBV5-4 to TRBJ1-2; D unresolved. Trimming cost V 3 bases and J 0 bases, with 12 bases left between them. Germline CDR1 SGHNT, CDR2 YYREEE (reference sequence). The CDR3 runs to 15 residues. The CDR3, as DNA: TGTGCCAGCAGCTCCTCCATCGGGACTAACTATGGCTACACCTTC. It encodes CASSSSIGTNYGYTF.

This sequence joins TRBV28 and TRBJ2-3; 7 nucleotides match TRBD2. CDR1 MDHEN and CDR2 SYDVKM come from the germline V gene. This CDR3 is built from 15 residues. The J segment lost 10 bases and the V segment lost 6 bases, leaving 16 bases of the junction unmatched. The CDR3: CASSPFREGLRAQYF. The CDR3 DNA reads TGTGCCAGCAGCCCTTTCAGGGAGGGGCTAAGGGCGCAGTATTTT.

This chain connects TRBV4-3 to TRBJ1-3; the D gene is possibly TRBD1 (6 bases). The V gene lost 4 bases and the J gene lost 0 bases, with 13 bases spanning the gap. Germline V lookup: CDR1 LGHNA, CDR2 YSLEER. The CDR3 spans 16 residues. CDR3 amino acids: CASSPTGHSSGNTIYF. Here the CDR3 DNA reads TGCGCCAGCAGCCCAACGGGACATTCCTCTGGAAACACCATATATTTT.

V usage is TRBV7-2 and J usage is TRBJ2-5, with a possible D match to TRBD1 (5 bases). The J call may be faulty, since TRBJ2-7 better matches the DNA end. Germline V gene data show CDR1 as SGHTA and CDR2 as FQGNSA. This CDR3 spans 14 amino acids. The CDR3 DNA reads TGTGCCAGCAGCCGCGCGATGGGGCCTTACGAGCAGTACTTC. It specifies CASSRAMGPYEQYF.

The chain joins TRBV19 to TRBJ1-1, with D perhaps TRBD1 (6 bases). The CDR3 spans 14 residues. CDR1 LNHDA and CDR2 SQIVND come from the germline V gene (reference sequence). V lost 5 bases to trimming and J lost 7 bases, with 17 bases between them. CDR3 sequence (DNA): TGTGCCAGTAGTCCCCCCCTCAGGGGTGGTGAAGCTTTCTTT. Translated, it gives CASSPPLRGGEAFF.

The V and J genes are TRBV5-1 and TRBJ2-5; D is possibly TRBD1 (5 bases). CDR1 is SGHRS, CDR2 YFSETQ, per germline. V was shortened by 3 bases and J by 0 bases, with 12 bases between the two germline ends. The CDR3 covers 15 residues. The CDR3 coding sequence is TGCGCCAGCAGCTCTCAGGGTTTGGACCAAGAGACCCAGTACTTC. Protein product: CASSSQGLDQETQYF.

This chain connects TRBV19 to TRBJ1-2; no firm D call. The CDR3 is 12 residues long. Germline V CDR1 and CDR2: LNHDA, SQIVND (reference sequence). Trimming cost V 5 bases and J 5 bases, with 9 bases left between them. The CDR3, as DNA: TGTGCCAGTAGTCTGAGTTCATATGGCTACACCTTC. Residues: CASSLSSYGYTF.

The chain combines TRBV5-6 with TRBJ1-1; 7 nucleotides line up with TRBD1. V lost 0 bases to trimming and J lost 1 base; unmatched junction nucleotides: 3. The CDR3 has 15 residues. Germline V gene lookup returns CDR1 SGHDT and CDR2 YYEEEE. The CDR3 here is CASSLEGGPNTEAFF. The CDR3 DNA reads TGTGCCAGCAGCTTGGAAGGGGGCCCGAACACTGAAGCTTTCTTT.

This clone was recorded a few times. This chain connects TRBV7-3 to TRBJ2-1; 7 bases are a match to TRBD2. CDR3 size: 15 residues. Per germline, CDR1 SGHTA and CDR2 FQGTGA. V was pared by 2 bases and J by 2 bases, with 3 bases of the junction left unmatched. CDR3 DNA: TGTGCCAGCAGCTTAGCGGCGGGAGCCTACAATGAGCAGTTCTTC. This gives the protein CASSLAAGAYNEQFF. Variable domain in full (rest from reference TRBV7-3 and TRBJ2-1): GAGVSQTPSNKVTEKGKYVELRCDPISGHTALYWYRQSLGQGPEFLIYFQGTGAADDSGLPNDRFFAVRPEGSVSTLKIQRTERGDSAVYLCASSLAAGAYNEQFFGPGTRLTVL.

V usage is TRBV5-1 and J usage is TRBJ1-3, with D perhaps TRBD1 (5 bases). The germline V and J ends were trimmed by 2 bases and 1 base, with 13 bases remaining between them. This CDR3 has 16 amino acids. CDR1 is SGHRS, CDR2 YFSETQ, per germline. This chain's CDR3 is CASSLRPQGSGNTIYF. CDR3 nucleotides: TGCGCCAGCAGCTTAAGGCCTCAGGGTTCTGGAAACACCATATATTTT.

The chain is built from TRBV11-2 and TRBJ1-2, with D possibly TRBD1 on 6 matching bases. The V and J ends lost 0 bases and 6 bases respectively, with 20 bases between them. Germline values: CDR1 SGHAT, CDR2 FQNNGV. The CDR3 contains 17 residues. CDR3 loop: CASSLDSSDSYFHGYTF. In DNA, the CDR3 is TGTGCCAGCAGCTTAGATAGCTCGGACAGCTACTTCCATGGCTACACCTTC.

J is TRBJ2-3 and V is TRBV4-2; 9 bases agree with TRBD2. Germline V gene lookup returns CDR1 LGHNA and CDR2 YNFKEQ. CDR3 length equals 19 residues. Unmatched junction bases numbered 14, after V lost 0 bases and J lost 4 bases. In DNA form, the CDR3 reads TGTGCCAGCAGCCAAGAGGAAAAGGCGGGGGGGCCAACTGCAGATACGCAGTATTTT. This codes for CASSQEEKAGGPTADTQYF.

The chain is built from TRBV25-1 and TRBJ2-4; D unclear. The CDR3 has 14 residues. V dropped 7 bases and J dropped 8 bases, with 18 bases sitting between them. Germline V gives CDR1 MGHDK, CDR2 SYGVNS. CDR3 sequence: CASTGRPLEDIQYF. The CDR3 DNA reads TGTGCCAGCACTGGCAGACCCCTTGAGGACATTCAGTACTTC.

V is TRBV4-2 and J is TRBJ1-4; 7 bases fit TRBD1. Trimming cost V 0 bases and J 3 bases; bases outside gene matches: 4. Germline-derived CDR1 and CDR2 are LGHNA and YNFKEQ. The CDR3 sequence is 16 residues long. This CDR3 reads CASSQEGGRANEKLFF. Here the CDR3 DNA reads TGTGCCAGCAGCCAAGAAGGGGGCAGGGCTAATGAAAAACTGTTTTTT.

The chain is built from TRBV29-1 and TRBJ2-7; possible D gene TRBD2, 5 bases. V was cut by 7 bases and J by 5 bases, with 15 bases left in between. Germline lookup yields CDR1 SQVTM and CDR2 ANQGSEA. CDR3 size: 12 residues. In DNA, the CDR3 is TGCAGCGCCAACGGACTGGGGAACGAGCAGTACTTC. Amino acid sequence: CSANGLGNEQYF.

V usage is TRBV4-2 and J usage is TRBJ1-2; D gene uncertain. The CDR3 has 15 residues. Germline lookup yields CDR1 LGHNA and CDR2 YNFKEQ. V lost 1 base, J lost 2 bases, and 11 bases lay in between. In DNA, the CDR3 is TGTGCCAGCAGCCAAGGGGAGGGAATAAACTATGGCTACACCTTC. Its translation is CASSQGEGINYGYTF.

The V and J genes are TRBV6-5 and TRBJ1-2, with TRBD1 as a possible D gene (6 bases). V lost 6 bases, J lost 4 bases, and 12 bases lay in between. Germline V gene sequence: CDR1 MNHEY, CDR2 SVGAGI. CDR3 length equals 13 residues. CDR3 sequence reads: CASSQGGSYGYTF. DNA for the CDR3: TGTGCCAGCAGCCAAGGGGGATCCTATGGCTACACCTTC.

The table lists this clone with a count of one. The chain employs TRBV11-2 and TRBJ2-7; weak D call: TRBD2 (6 bases). CDR1 is SGHAT, CDR2 FQNNGV, per germline. V was cut by 2 bases and J by 2 bases, with 13 bases left in between. The CDR3 is 15 residues long. In nucleotides, the CDR3 is TGTGCCAGCAGCTTAAGTGGGACTGTCACCTACGAGCAGTACTTC. This sequence encodes CASSLSGTVTYEQYF.

J is TRBJ2-1 and V is TRBV5-1; TRBD2 matches 15 bases. V dropped 4 bases and J dropped 0; count of bases not matched to a gene: 11. Germline lookup yields CDR1 SGHRS and CDR2 YFSETQ. The CDR3 covers 20 residues. The CDR3 sequence is CASSLRTSGREFSSYNEQFF. In DNA, the CDR3 is TGCGCCAGCAGCCTCCGGACTAGCGGGAGGGAATTTAGCTCCTACAATGAGCAGTTCTTC.

This chain links TRBV7-2 with TRBJ2-3; D possibly corresponds to TRBD2 (5 bases). The CDR3 extends over 15 amino acids. CDR1 is SGHTA, CDR2 FQGNSA, per germline. V dropped 5 bases and J dropped 0 bases, with 12 bases sitting between them. CDR3 nucleotides: TGTGCCAGCAGCCAAACTAGTGCTAGCACAGATACGCAGTATTTT. Translating it yields CASSQTSASTDTQYF.

The gene calls are TRBV5-6 and TRBJ1-2; perhaps TRBD1 as D (5 bases). CDR1 is SGHDT, CDR2 YYEEEE, per germline. The V end was cut by 0 bases, the J end by 3 bases, with 12 bases between. The CDR3 spans 15 residues. This chain's CDR3 is CASSLGDRNYYGYTF. DNA of the CDR3: TGTGCCAGCAGCTTGGGAGACAGAAACTACTATGGCTACACCTTC.

This chain links TRBV4-3 with TRBJ1-2; D unresolved. Looked up from germline, CDR1 is LGHNA and CDR2 is YSLEER. This CDR3 region has 15 residues. V lost 1 base and J 4 bases, leaving 13 bases between the germline ends. The CDR3 DNA follows: TGCGCCAGCAGCCAAGTTCGGGAGGGAGGCTATGGCTACACCTTC. It yields the protein CASSQVREGGYGYTF.

This clone has just a few counts. The chain joins TRBV4-1 to TRBJ2-3; 7 bases match TRBD2. The CDR3 loop spans 13 amino acids. Germline-derived CDR1 and CDR2 are MGHRA and YSYEKL. V dropped 9 bases and J dropped 1; count of bases not matched to a gene: 4. As DNA, the CDR3 is TGCGCCAGTAGCGGGCCACGCACAGATACGCAGTATTTT. Its protein is CASSGPRTDTQYF.

This clone is a singleton in its sample. This rearrangement joins TRBV2 to TRBJ2-3; 9 bases align to TRBD2. Germline assignment: CDR1 SNHLY and CDR2 FYNNEI. V lost 5 bases, J lost 2 bases, and 5 bases stayed unmatched. This CDR3 is 15 amino acids long. CDR3 residues: CASSQTSGTTDTQYF. CDR3 in DNA: TGTGCCAGCAGTCAGACTAGCGGAACCACAGATACGCAGTATTTT.